Presented here are 26 T cell receptor beta chains from one specimen sequenced in a study of CD8+ T cells in alopecia areata. Treatment described: oral pan-JAK inhibitor, 5-10 mg twice daily. The sequencing template was cDNA reverse transcribed from extracted RNA. Using immunoSEQ multiplex PCR, the repertoire was profiled, and TCRdb retains in-frame clones only, with some absent. The data show 120,000 or so clones, over 55% seen once. The material was CD4+ T cells sorted from blood, obtained at week 4, from a patient treated with tofacitinib. These receptors came from a human donor with alopecia areata.

In DNA, the CDR3 is TGCAGCGTAAACAGGGTCTCGGAAGTTCAGCGTGGGGACTATGGCTACACCTTC. Translated: CSVNRVSEVQRGDYGYTF. The chain links TRBV29-1 to TRBJ1-2; D possibly corresponds to TRBD1 (6 bases). Trimming left V 6 bases short and J 3 bases short, with 29 bases between. The germline V gene has CDR1 SQVTM and CDR2 ANQGSEA. The CDR3 spans 18 residues.

V and J are TRBV4-3 and TRBJ1-1; TRBD1 might be the D (5 bases). The CDR3 sequence is 13 residues long. The V end lost 5 bases, the J end lost 10 bases, and 17 bases lay between the germline ends. The germline V gene encodes CDR1 LGHNA and CDR2 YSLEER. In nucleotides, the CDR3 is TGCGCCAGCAGCAACCGATTAACAGGACCAGCTTTCTTT. Its translation: CASSNRLTGPAFF.

The chain links TRBV29-1 to TRBJ2-6; 11 bases are shared with TRBD2. The trim removed 4 bases at V and 4 bases at J, leaving 6 bases unmatched. The CDR3 has 16 amino acids. Germline V gives CDR1 SQVTM, CDR2 ANQGSEA. The CDR3 DNA reads TGCAGCGTTGCCCTAGCGGGGGGCTCAGGGGCCAACGTCCTGACTTTC. This codes for CSVALAGGSGANVLTF.

The chain has TRBV5-1 and TRBJ2-7; D ambiguous. CDR3 length: 14 residues. Trimming cost V 0 bases and J 2 bases, with 9 bases left between them. CDR1 is SGHRS, CDR2 YFSETQ, per germline. CDR3 amino acids: CASSLGADTYEQYF. Written as DNA, the CDR3 is TGCGCCAGCAGCTTGGGGGCAGATACCTACGAGCAGTACTTC.

The chain is built from TRBV29-1 and TRBJ2-7; 7 bases are shared with TRBD1. This CDR3 spans 15 amino acids. J gave up 3 bases and V 1 base, and 9 bases lay outside the gene matches. CDR1 is SQVTM, CDR2 ANQGSEA, per germline. The CDR3 loop is CSVEGLTGKNYEQYF. Here the CDR3 DNA reads TGCAGCGTTGAAGGCCTGACAGGGAAAAACTACGAGCAGTACTTC.

This clone was found many times. The J gene is TRBJ2-3, the V gene TRBV7-9; TRBD2 aligns across 10 bases. Germline lookup yields CDR1 SEHNR and CDR2 FQNEAQ (reference sequence). Unmatched junction bases numbered 8, after V lost 1 base and J lost 7 bases. This CDR3 region has 16 residues. The CDR3 nucleotides read TGTGCCAGCAGCTTAGTTGCTAGCGGGAGTCTTAATACGCAGTATTTT. Translation: CASSLVASGSLNTQYF.

This rearrangement joins TRBV7-2 to TRBJ2-5; D is perhaps TRBD2 (6 bases). The CDR3 covers 12 residues. V lost 6 bases and J 5 bases, leaving 10 bases between the germline ends. Per germline, CDR1 SGHTA and CDR2 FQGNSA. The CDR3: CASSNGGETQYF. CDR3 sequence (DNA): TGTGCCAGCAGTAATGGGGGGGAGACCCAGTACTTC.

As for this clone: Other DNA sequences in the sample encode the same CDR3. The J gene is TRBJ2-3, the V gene TRBV30; tentative D call: TRBD1 (7 bases). In germline, CDR1 is GTSNPN, CDR2 SVGIG (reference sequence). The CDR3 sequence is 14 residues long. Trimming took 0 bases from V and 3 from J, leaving 10 bases between them. DNA of the CDR3: TGTGCCTGGAGTGTAGCAGGGGGGACAGATACGCAGTATTTT. This encodes CAWSVAGGTDTQYF. The entire variable domain, with the rest obtained from reference TRBV30 and TRBJ2-3, is as follows: SQTIHQWPATLVQPVGSPLSLECTVEGTSNPNLYWYRQAAGRGLQLLFYSVGIGQISSEVPQNLSASRPQDRQFILSSKKLLLSDSGFYLCAWSVAGGTDTQYFGPGTRLTVL.

The CDR3: CTSSQDRDRANYGYTF. In DNA form, the CDR3 reads TGCACCAGCAGCCAGGACCGGGACAGAGCTAACTATGGCTACACCTTC. V gene TRBV1 combines with J gene TRBJ1-2; the listed D gene, TRBD1, was not tested against the DNA. TRBV1 is an annotated pseudogene. The CDR3 loop spans 16 amino acids.

V and J are TRBV5-1 and TRBJ1-1; 9 bases fit TRBD1. V shed 1 base, J shed 2 bases, and the junction held 6 bases outside the gene matches. CDR1 SGHRS and CDR2 YFSETQ come from the germline V gene. The CDR3 is 16 amino acids. This chain's CDR3 is CASSLSQGAPNTEAFF. The CDR3, as DNA: TGCGCCAGCAGCTTGTCACAGGGGGCGCCTAACACTGAAGCTTTCTTT.

This clone turned up a few times. This chain connects TRBV28 to TRBJ2-6, with D perhaps TRBD2 (6 bases). The V gene's germline CDR1 is MDHEN and CDR2 SYDVKM. The V end was cut by 6 bases, the J end by 0 bases, with 18 bases between. The CDR3 extends over 18 amino acids. Written as DNA, the CDR3 is TGTGCCAGCAGACTCCGAGGGGACTTCAGCTCTGGGGCCAACGTCCTGACTTTC. Translating it yields CASRLRGDFSSGANVLTF. Supplemented by reference TRBV28 and TRBJ2-6, the full variable domain reads DVKVTQSSRYLVKRTGEKVFLECVQDMDHENMFWYRQDPGLGLRLIYFSYDVKMKEKGDIPEGYSVSREKKERFSLILESASTNQTSMYLCASRLRGDFSSGANVLTFGAGSRLTVL.

The V and J genes are TRBV29-1 and TRBJ2-1; the D is unclear. Trimming left V 1 base short and J 0 bases short, with 7 bases between. This CDR3 contains 14 residues. Germline V CDR1 and CDR2: SQVTM, ANQGSEA. The CDR3 nucleotides read TGCAGCGTTGAAGTGCTAGACTCCTACAATGAGCAGTTCTTC. Amino acid sequence: CSVEVLDSYNEQFF.

The table lists this clone with a count of one. This chain links TRBV29-1 with TRBJ2-7, with 8 nucleotides matching TRBD2. V lost 7 bases to trimming and J lost 0 bases; unmatched junction nucleotides: 5. Looked up from germline, CDR1 is SQVTM and CDR2 is ANQGSEA. This CDR3 is built from 13 residues. This chain's CDR3 is CSAERESSYEQYF. The CDR3 DNA is TGCAGCGCTGAGCGGGAGAGCTCCTACGAGCAGTACTTC.

The rearrangement joins TRBV7-9 to TRBJ2-7; the match to TRBD2 covers 8 bases. The germline V gene has CDR1 SEHNR and CDR2 FQNEAQ (reference sequence). The CDR3 covers 18 residues. With V trimmed by 5 bases and J by 0 bases, 15 bases remained unmatched. This chain's CDR3 is CASSPYVALSGSSYEQYF. The CDR3 coding sequence is TGTGCCAGCAGCCCTTATGTGGCGTTGAGCGGGAGCTCCTACGAGCAGTACTTC.

The chain joins TRBV6-6 to TRBJ2-5; D remains ambiguous. Germline assignment: CDR1 MNHNY and CDR2 SVGAGI (reference sequence). V shed 6 bases and J shed 1 base, with 12 bases lying between them. This CDR3 has 14 amino acids. The CDR3 DNA reads TGTGCCAGCAGGGCTCCCGAGACCCAAGAGACCCAGTACTTC. As protein: CASRAPETQETQYF.

J is TRBJ2-3 and V is TRBV4-1; 8 bases match TRBD1. Germline V gives CDR1 MGHRA, CDR2 YSYEKL. Trimming removed 0 bases from V and 11 bases from J; junction bases left unmatched: 4. This CDR3 has 13 amino acids. For the CDR3, the DNA is TGCGCCAGCAGCCAAGAACGAGACAGGGGGCAGTATTTT. It yields the protein CASSQERDRGQYF.

The chain recombines TRBV5-4 with TRBJ1-2; D is ambiguous. V lost 1 base to trimming and J lost 4 bases, with 11 bases between them. The CDR3 consists of 14 residues. Germline values: CDR1 SGHNT, CDR2 YYREEE (reference sequence). CDR3 protein: CASSLTPELYGYTF. The CDR3 DNA sequence: TGTGCCAGCAGCTTGACACCCGAACTCTATGGCTACACCTTC.

This chain joins TRBV7-3 and TRBJ1-2; 11 nucleotides line up with TRBD1. The CDR3 totals 15 residues. The trim removed 6 bases at V and 3 bases at J, leaving 6 bases unmatched. Germline V gives CDR1 SGHTA, CDR2 FQGTGA. CDR3 nucleotides: TGTGCCAGCAGGTTACCGGGACAGGGGGACTATGGCTACACCTTC. Its translation: CASRLPGQGDYGYTF.

V is TRBV10-3 and J is TRBJ2-3, with TRBD1 identical over 10 bases. Looked up from germline, CDR1 is ENHRY and CDR2 is SYGVKD. The CDR3 loop spans 14 amino acids. The junction had 1 base not matched to a gene; V was cut back by 4 bases and J by 3 bases. CDR3 sequence: CAISVDRGTDTQYF. The CDR3 nucleotides are TGTGCCATCAGTGTGGACAGGGGGACAGATACGCAGTATTTT.

Only a few counts were recorded for this clone. The chain combines TRBV11-1 with TRBJ2-3, with 10 bases lining up with TRBD2. The trim removed 1 base at V and 4 bases at J, leaving 8 bases unmatched. The CDR3 is made up of 17 amino acids. Germline CDR1 reads SGHAT; CDR2 reads FQDESV (reference sequence). CDR3 DNA sequence: TGTGCCAGCAGCTTAGATTTAAGCGGGGGGGAGGCAGATACGCAGTATTTT. Translating it yields CASSLDLSGGEADTQYF.

This clone was observed a handful of times. This chain joins TRBV2 and TRBJ2-3; 7 positions agree with TRBD2. With V trimmed by 9 bases and J by 3 bases, 12 bases remained unmatched. Germline V gene sequence: CDR1 SNHLY, CDR2 FYNNEI. The length of the CDR3 is 15 residues. The CDR3 spells CARARAGSQTDTQYF. For the CDR3, the DNA is TGTGCCAGGGCTAGAGCGGGGTCACAGACAGATACGCAGTATTTT. Complete variable domain (other parts from reference TRBV2 and TRBJ2-3): EPEVTQTPSHQVTQMGQEVILRCVPISNHLYFYWYRQILGQKVEFLVSFYNNEISEKSEIFDDQFSVERPDGSNFTLKIRSTKLEDSAMYFCARARAGSQTDTQYFGPGTRLTVL.

The V gene is TRBV30, the J gene TRBJ2-5, with 8 bases matching TRBD1. Germline CDR1 GTSNPN, CDR2 SVGIG (reference sequence). Trimming took 2 bases from V and 7 from J; bases not matched to a gene: 6. This CDR3 has 13 amino acids. The CDR3 spells CAWSTTQGGTQYF. Here the CDR3 DNA reads TGTGCCTGGAGTACCACACAGGGGGGGACCCAGTACTTC.

This chain joins TRBV9 and TRBJ1-2; TRBD1 aligns across 9 bases. The ends lost 4 bases at V and 2 bases at J; junction bases unmatched: 9. CDR1 is SGDLS, CDR2 YYNGEE, per germline. This CDR3 has 16 residues. CDR3 DNA: TGTGCCAGCAGCACCGGGACAGGGTGGTCCAACTATGGCTACACCTTC. This encodes CASSTGTGWSNYGYTF.

The V call is TRBV11-1, the J call TRBJ2-2; D remains ambiguous. The CDR3 extends over 14 amino acids. Trimming left V 5 bases short and J 6 bases short, with 13 bases between. The germline CDR1 and CDR2 sequences are SGHAT and FQDESV (reference sequence). The chain's CDR3 is CASSEEELAGELFF. The DNA of the CDR3 is TGTGCCAGCAGCGAAGAGGAGCTCGCCGGGGAGCTGTTTTTT.

The chain combines TRBV9 with TRBJ2-3; no clear D. The CDR3 covers 13 residues. Germline loops: CDR1 SGDLS, CDR2 YYNGEE. V was cut by 1 base and J by 2 bases, with 5 bases left in between. This CDR3 reads CASSVNPTDTQYF. CDR3 DNA: TGTGCCAGCAGCGTAAATCCCACAGATACGCAGTATTTT.

V is TRBV29-1 and J is TRBJ2-7, with D tentatively TRBD1 (5 bases). V was shortened by 5 bases and J by 2 bases, with 10 bases between the two germline ends. This CDR3 contains 12 residues. Germline V gene lookup returns CDR1 SQVTM and CDR2 ANQGSEA. The chain's CDR3 is CSVRTSPYEQYF. DNA of the CDR3: TGCAGCGTTCGGACATCTCCCTACGAGCAGTACTTC.